The sequence of this TCR beta chain was determined in a study of PD-L1 blockade in urothelial cancer. Looking at the study overall: Between 0 and 3 prior chemotherapy regimens had been given to patients.

Study-wide results and caveats: By 3 weeks, tumor-associated blood clones had expanded more in durable-benefit patients.

Samples spanned pretreatment and treatment, with 1 to 8 time points per patient. In each PCR, synthetic TCR analog templates were spiked in. Method: immunoSEQ multiplex PCR; TCRdb's copy keeps in-frame clones and lacks some. The table lists 60,000 or so clones, roughly four fifths of them singletons. The CDR3 consists of 12 residues. Germline V gene data show CDR1 as SGHDT and CDR2 as YYEEEE. V shed 4 bases and J shed 10 bases, with 13 bases lying between them. A few counts support this clone. Its antigen is not identified. The sequencing here drew on PBMCs, taken around atezolizumab (anti-PD-L1) treatment. This rearrangement joins TRBV5-6 to TRBJ2-3, with D possibly being TRBD1 (6 bases). This TCR was recovered from a man aged 70-80 years with urothelial cancer. CDR3: CASSQDRGPQYF. The CDR3 DNA reads as TGTGCCAGCAGCCAGGACAGAGGTCCGCAGTATTTT.